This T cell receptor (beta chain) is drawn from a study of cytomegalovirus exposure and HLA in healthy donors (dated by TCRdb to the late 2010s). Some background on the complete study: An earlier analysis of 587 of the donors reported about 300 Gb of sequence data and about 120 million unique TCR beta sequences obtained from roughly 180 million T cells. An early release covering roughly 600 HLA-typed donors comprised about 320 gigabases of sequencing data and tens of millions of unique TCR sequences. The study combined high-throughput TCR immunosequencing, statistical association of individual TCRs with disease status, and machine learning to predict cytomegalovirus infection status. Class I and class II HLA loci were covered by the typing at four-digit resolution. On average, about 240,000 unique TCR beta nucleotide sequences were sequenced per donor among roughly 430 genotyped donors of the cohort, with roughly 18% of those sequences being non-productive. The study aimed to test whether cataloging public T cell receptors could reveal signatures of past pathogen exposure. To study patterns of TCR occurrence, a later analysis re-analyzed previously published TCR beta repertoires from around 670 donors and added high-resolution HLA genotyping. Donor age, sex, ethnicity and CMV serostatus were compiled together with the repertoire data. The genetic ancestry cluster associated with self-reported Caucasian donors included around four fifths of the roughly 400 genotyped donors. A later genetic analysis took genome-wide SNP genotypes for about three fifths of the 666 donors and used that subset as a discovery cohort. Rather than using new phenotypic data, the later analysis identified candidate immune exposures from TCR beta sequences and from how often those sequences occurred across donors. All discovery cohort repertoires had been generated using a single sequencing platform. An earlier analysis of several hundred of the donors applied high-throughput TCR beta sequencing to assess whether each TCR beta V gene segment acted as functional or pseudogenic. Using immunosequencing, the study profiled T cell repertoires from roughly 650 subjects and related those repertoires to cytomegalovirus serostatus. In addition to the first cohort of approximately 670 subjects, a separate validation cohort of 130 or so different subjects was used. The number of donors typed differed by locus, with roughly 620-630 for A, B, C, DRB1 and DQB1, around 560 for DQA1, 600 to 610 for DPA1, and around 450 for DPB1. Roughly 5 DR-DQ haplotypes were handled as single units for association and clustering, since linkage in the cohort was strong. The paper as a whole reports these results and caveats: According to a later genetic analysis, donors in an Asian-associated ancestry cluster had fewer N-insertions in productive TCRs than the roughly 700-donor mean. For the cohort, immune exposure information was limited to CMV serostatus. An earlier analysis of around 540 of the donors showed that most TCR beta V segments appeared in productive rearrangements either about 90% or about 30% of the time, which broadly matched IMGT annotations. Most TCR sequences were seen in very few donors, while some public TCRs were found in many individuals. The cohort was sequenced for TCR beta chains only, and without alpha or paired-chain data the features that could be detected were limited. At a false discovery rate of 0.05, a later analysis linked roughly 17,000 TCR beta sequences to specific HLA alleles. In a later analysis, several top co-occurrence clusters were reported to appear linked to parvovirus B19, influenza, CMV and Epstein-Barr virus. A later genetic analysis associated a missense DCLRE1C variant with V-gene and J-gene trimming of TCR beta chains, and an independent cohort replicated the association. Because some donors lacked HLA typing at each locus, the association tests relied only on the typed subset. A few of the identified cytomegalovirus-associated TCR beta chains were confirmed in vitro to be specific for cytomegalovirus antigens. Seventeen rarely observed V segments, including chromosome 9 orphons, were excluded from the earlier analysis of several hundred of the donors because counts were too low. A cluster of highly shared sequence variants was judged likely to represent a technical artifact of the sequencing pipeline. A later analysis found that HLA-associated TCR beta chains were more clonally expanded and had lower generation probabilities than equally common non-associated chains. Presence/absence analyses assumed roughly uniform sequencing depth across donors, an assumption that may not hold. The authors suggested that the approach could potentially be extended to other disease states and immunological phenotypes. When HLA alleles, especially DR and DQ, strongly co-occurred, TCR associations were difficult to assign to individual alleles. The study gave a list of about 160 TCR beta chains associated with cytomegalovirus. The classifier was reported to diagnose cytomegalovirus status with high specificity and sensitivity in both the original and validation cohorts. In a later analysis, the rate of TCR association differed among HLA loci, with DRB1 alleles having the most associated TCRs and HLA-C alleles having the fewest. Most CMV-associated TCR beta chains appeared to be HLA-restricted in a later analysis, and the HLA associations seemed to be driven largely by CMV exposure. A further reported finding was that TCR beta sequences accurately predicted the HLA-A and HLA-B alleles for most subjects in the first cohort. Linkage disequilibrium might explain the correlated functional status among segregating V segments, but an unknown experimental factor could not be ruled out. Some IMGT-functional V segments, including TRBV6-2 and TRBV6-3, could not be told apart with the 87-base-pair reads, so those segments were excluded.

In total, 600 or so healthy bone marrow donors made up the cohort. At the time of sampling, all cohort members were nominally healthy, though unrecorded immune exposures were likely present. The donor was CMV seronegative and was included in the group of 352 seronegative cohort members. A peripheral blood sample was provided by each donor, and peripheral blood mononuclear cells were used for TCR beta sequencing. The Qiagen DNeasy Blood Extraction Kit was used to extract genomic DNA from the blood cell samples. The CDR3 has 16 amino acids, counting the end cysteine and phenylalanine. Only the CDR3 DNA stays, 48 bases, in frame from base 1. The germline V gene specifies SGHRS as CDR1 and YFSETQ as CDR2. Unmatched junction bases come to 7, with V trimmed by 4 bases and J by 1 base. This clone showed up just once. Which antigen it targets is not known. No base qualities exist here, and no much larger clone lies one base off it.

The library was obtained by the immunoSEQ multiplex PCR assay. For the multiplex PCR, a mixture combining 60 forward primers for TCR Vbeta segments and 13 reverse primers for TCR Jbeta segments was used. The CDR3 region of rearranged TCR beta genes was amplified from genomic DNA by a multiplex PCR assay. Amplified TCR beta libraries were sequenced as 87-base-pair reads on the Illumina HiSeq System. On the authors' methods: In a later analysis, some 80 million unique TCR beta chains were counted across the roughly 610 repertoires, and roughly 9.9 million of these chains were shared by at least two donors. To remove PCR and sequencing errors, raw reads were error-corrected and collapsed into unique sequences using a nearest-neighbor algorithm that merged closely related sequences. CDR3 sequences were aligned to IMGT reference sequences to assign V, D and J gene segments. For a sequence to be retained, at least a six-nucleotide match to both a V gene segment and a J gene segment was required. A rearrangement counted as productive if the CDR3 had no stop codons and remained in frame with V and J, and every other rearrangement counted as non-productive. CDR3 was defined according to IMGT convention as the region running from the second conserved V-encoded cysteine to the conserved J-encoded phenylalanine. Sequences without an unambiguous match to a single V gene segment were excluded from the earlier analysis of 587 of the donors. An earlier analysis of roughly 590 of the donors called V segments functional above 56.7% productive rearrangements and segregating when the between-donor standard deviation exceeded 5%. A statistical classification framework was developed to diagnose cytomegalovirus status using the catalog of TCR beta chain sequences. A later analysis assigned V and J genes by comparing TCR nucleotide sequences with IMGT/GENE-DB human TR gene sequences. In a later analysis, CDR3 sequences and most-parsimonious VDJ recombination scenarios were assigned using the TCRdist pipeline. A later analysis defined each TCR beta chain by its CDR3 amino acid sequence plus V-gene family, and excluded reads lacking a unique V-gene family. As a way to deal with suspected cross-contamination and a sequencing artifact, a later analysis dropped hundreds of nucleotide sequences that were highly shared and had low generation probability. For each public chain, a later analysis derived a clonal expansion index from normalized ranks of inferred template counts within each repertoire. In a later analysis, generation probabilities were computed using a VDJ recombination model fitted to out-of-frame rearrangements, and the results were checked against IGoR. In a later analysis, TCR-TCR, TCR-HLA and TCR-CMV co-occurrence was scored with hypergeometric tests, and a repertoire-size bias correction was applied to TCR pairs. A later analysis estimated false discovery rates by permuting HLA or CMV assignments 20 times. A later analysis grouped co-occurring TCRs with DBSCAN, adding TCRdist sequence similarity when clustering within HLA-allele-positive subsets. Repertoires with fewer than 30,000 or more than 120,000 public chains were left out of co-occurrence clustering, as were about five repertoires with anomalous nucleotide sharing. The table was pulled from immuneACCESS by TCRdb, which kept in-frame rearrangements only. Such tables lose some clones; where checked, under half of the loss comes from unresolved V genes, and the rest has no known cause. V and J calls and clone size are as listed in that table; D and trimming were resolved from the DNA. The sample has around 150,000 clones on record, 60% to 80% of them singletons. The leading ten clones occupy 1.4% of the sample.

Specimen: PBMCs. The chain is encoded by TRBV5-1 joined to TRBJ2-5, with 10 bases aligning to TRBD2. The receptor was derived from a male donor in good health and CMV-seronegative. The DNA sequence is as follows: TGCGCCAGCAGCCCGGTAGCGGGAGGAGGCCAAGAGACCCAGTACTTC. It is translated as CASSPVAGGGQETQYF.